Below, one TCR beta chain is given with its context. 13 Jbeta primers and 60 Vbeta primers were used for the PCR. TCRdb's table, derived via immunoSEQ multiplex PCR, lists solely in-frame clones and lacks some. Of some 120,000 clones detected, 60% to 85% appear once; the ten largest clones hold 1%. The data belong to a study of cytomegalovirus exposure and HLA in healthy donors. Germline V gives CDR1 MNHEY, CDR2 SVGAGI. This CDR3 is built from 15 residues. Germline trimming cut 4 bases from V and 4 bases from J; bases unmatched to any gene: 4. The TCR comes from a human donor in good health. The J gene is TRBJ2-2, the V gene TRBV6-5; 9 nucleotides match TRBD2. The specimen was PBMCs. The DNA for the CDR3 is TGTGCCAGCAGTTGGGGCGGGGGGGCCACCGGGGAGCTGTTTTTT. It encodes CASSWGGGATGELFF.